A single sample gave rise to the 19 T cell receptor beta chains below, sequenced in a study of Graves' ophthalmopathy and Graves' hyperthyroidism. RNA transcripts were the template, and TCR beta CDR3 regions were amplified from them. The workflow started with a first-round RT-PCR run with HTBI primers and then moved on to a second-round multiplex PCR. TCRdb analysed the multiplex PCR reads with MiXCR anew, one entry per CDR3 protein. The table has more than 1,000,000 distinct CDR3 sequences, 35% to 40% seen once. Sequenced input: peripheral blood or thyroid tissue (not recorded which). The receptors were sampled from an adult man with Graves' hyperthyroidism.

Many counts were recorded for this clonotype. V gene TRBV7-8 combines with J gene TRBJ1-2; 7 bases align to TRBD1. This CDR3 spans 13 amino acids. The germline V gene has CDR1 SGHVS and CDR2 FQNEAQ. With V trimmed by 6 bases and J by 3 bases, 4 bases remained unmatched. CDR3 region: CASSHDRDYGYTF. Written as DNA, the CDR3 is TGTGCCAGCAGTCATGACAGGGACTATGGCTACACCTTC.

The rearrangement joins TRBV7-2 to TRBJ2-6, with unresolved D. Germline V CDR1 and CDR2: SGHTA, FQGNSA. This CDR3 contains 14 residues. The V gene lost 5 bases and the J gene lost 4 bases, with 9 bases spanning the gap. The DNA for the CDR3 is TGTGCCAGCAGCCCCCTGCAGGGGGCCAACGTCCTGACTTTC. It codes for CASSPLQGANVLTF.

This clonotype was counted many times. The genes are TRBV19 and TRBJ1-1; D is uncertain. The V gene's germline CDR1 is LNHDA and CDR2 SQIVND (reference sequence). The CDR3 is made up of 14 amino acids. V lost 6 bases and J lost 5, with 16 bases in between. The CDR3 sequence is CASSPLQRNTEAFF. In DNA form, the CDR3 reads TGTGCCAGTAGCCCCTTACAACGGAATACTGAAGCTTTCTTT.

This clonotype was detected only once. The gene calls are TRBV7-2 and TRBJ2-2; possibly TRBD2 for D (6 bases). V was clipped by 5 bases and J by 2 bases, with 15 bases between them. The CDR3 loop spans 16 amino acids. Germline V CDR1 and CDR2: SGHTA, FQGNSA. CDR3 protein: CASSQFAGFNTGELFF. The DNA of the CDR3 is TGTGCCAGCAGCCAGTTTGCGGGGTTCAACACCGGGGAGCTGTTTTTT.

The V call is TRBV12-3 or TRBV12-4, the J call TRBJ2-2; D remains unclear. The CDR3 runs 16 residues. The V end lost 2 bases, the J end lost 0 bases, and 10 bases lay between the germline ends. In DNA form, the CDR3 reads TGTGCCAGCAGTTTATCCCCCGCGACGAACACCGGGGAGCTGTTTTTT. It translates to CASSLSPATNTGELFF.

The genes are TRBV29-1 and TRBJ1-3; D remains unclear. V was trimmed by 8 bases and J by 0 bases, leaving 11 bases between them. Germline lookup yields CDR1 SQVTM and CDR2 ANQGSEA. CDR3 size: 13 residues. The CDR3 region is CSQDHYSGNTIYF. DNA for the CDR3: TGCAGCCAAGATCACTACTCTGGAAACACCATATATTTT.

This clonotype was seen at least ten times. This chain uses TRBV20-1 with TRBJ2-7; D is unclear. The CDR3 loop spans 11 amino acids. Germline CDR1 and CDR2: DFQATT and SNEGSKA (reference sequence). Trimming shortened V by 5 bases and J by 2 bases, and 7 bases separated the two germline ends. The CDR3 reads CSAPSPYEQYF. The DNA for the CDR3 is TGCAGTGCTCCCTCTCCCTACGAGCAGTACTTC.

This clonotype has more than one count but fewer than ten. V gene TRBV6-5 combines with J gene TRBJ1-2, with 8 bases matching TRBD1. V gave up 0 bases and J gave up 2 bases; unmatched junction bases: 8. The germline CDR1 and CDR2 sequences are MNHEY and SVGAGI. This CDR3 has 17 amino acids. The DNA of the CDR3 is TGTGCCAGCAGTTACTCGATCGGGACAGGCGCAAACTATGGCTACACCTTC. It translates to CASSYSIGTGANYGYTF.

The CDR3, as DNA: TGTGCCACCAGCTTTGTCGGGGGGCGAGACTTTAATCAGCCCCAGCATTTT. Its translation is CATSFVGGRDFNQPQHF. The J gene is TRBJ1-5, the V gene TRBV15; tentatively, D is TRBD1 (6 bases). The germline V gene has CDR1 LNHNV and CDR2 YYDKDF (reference sequence). CDR3 length equals 17 residues. Between the trimmed V and J ends, which lost 5 bases and 4 bases, there was a span of 21 bases.

The CDR3, as DNA: TGTGCCAGTAGTCCCGGGACAGGGTACACCGGGGAGCTGTTTTTT. Translation gives CASSPGTGYTGELFF. The chain combines TRBV19 with TRBJ2-2; 9 bases fit TRBD1. Germline V gene data show CDR1 as LNHDA and CDR2 as SQIVND (reference sequence). J gave up 3 bases and V 5 bases, and 4 bases lay outside the gene matches. The length of the CDR3 is 15 residues.

V and J are TRBV20-1 and TRBJ2-2, with TRBD2 matching 8 bases. This CDR3 region has 13 residues. The V segment lost 2 bases and the J segment 7 bases; nucleotides outside the gene matches: 3. Germline assignment: CDR1 DFQATT and CDR2 SNEGSKA (reference sequence). The CDR3 loop reads CSARQSGSGELFF. The CDR3 DNA reads as TGCAGTGCTAGACAAAGCGGGAGCGGGGAGCTGTTTTTT.

CDR3 in amino acids: CASSALEGHGSPLHF. The CDR3 DNA reads as TGTGCCAGCAGTGCTCTGGAGGGGCACGGATCACCCCTCCACTTT. The rearrangement uses TRBV6-6 and TRBJ1-6; TRBD1 is a possible D gene (5 bases). The CDR3 sequence is 15 residues long. Trimming removed 5 bases from V and 10 bases from J, with 18 bases in between. From germline, CDR1 is MNHNY and CDR2 SVGAGI (reference sequence).

This chain joins TRBV25-1 and TRBJ1-2, with 9 bases lining up with TRBD1. Germline V CDR1 and CDR2: MGHDK, SYGVNS. CDR3 length: 18 residues. The V segment lost 2 bases and the J segment 3 bases; nucleotides outside the gene matches: 13. Written as DNA, the CDR3 is TGTGCCAGCAGTGAAACACCGACAGGGGGAGGGCGGGACTATGGCTACACCTTC. Its translation: CASSETPTGGGRDYGYTF.

The V gene is TRBV18, the J gene TRBJ2-2, with D unclear. Germline V CDR1 and CDR2: KGHSH, LQKENI. V lost 2 bases, J lost 4 bases, and 5 bases lay in between. CDR3 length: 13 amino acids. The CDR3 protein is CASSPTATGELFF. The CDR3 coding sequence is TGTGCCAGCTCACCAACAGCCACCGGGGAGCTGTTTTTT.

This clonotype was observed a few times. This rearrangement joins TRBV9 to TRBJ2-1; D is possibly TRBD1 (5 bases). Trimming removed 2 bases at V and 0 bases at J, with 12 bases between. The CDR3 runs to 16 residues. Looked up from germline, CDR1 is SGDLS and CDR2 is YYNGEE. CDR3 protein: CASSVRVLSSYNEQFF. The CDR3, as DNA: TGTGCCAGCAGCGTCAGGGTGCTTAGCTCCTACAATGAGCAGTTCTTC.

This clonotype was found many times. The V and J genes are TRBV12-3 or TRBV12-4 and TRBJ1-1; the D gene is possibly TRBD1 (6 bases). Deletions cut 5 bases from V and 2 bases from J, with 9 bases between. CDR3 length equals 13 residues. Written as DNA, the CDR3 is TGTGCCAGCAGTAGGACAGCAAACACTGAAGCTTTCTTT. Translated, it gives CASSRTANTEAFF.

This clonotype was observed at least ten times. V and J are TRBV7-2 and TRBJ1-3, with D perhaps matching TRBD1 (5 bases). This CDR3 is 17 amino acids long. The germline V gene encodes CDR1 SGHTA and CDR2 FQGNSA. V was pared by 0 bases and J by 2 bases, with 14 bases between. CDR3 in amino acids: CASSLAMGVGAGNTIYF. The CDR3 DNA follows: TGTGCCAGCAGCTTAGCCATGGGGGTAGGAGCTGGAAACACCATATATTTT.

A remark on this clonotype: A read error may be the cause here, since a much bigger clone is one base away. The chain recombines TRBV7-9 with TRBJ2-7, with D tentatively TRBD1 (6 bases). Trimming removed 5 bases from V and 9 bases from J, with 11 bases in between. The CDR3 runs to 11 residues. Looked up from germline, CDR1 is SEHNR and CDR2 is FQNEAQ (reference sequence). The CDR3 region is CASSRTVGQYF. The DNA of the CDR3 is TGTGCCAGCAGCCGGACAGTCGGGCAGTACTTC. The complete variable domain, with remaining parts taken from reference TRBV7-9 and TRBJ2-7, reads DTGVSQNPRHKITKRGQNVTFRCDPISEHNRLYWYRQTLGQGPEFLTYFQNEAQLEKSRLLSDRFSAERPKGSFSTLEIQRTEQGDSAMYLCASSRTVGQYFGPGTRLTVT.

This chain uses TRBV15 with TRBJ2-7, with 9 bases aligning to TRBD2. The end of the DNA fits TRBJ2-5 better, so the J call may be wrong. This CDR3 is 16 amino acids long. Germline V gene data show CDR1 as LNHNV and CDR2 as YYDKDF (reference sequence). Written as DNA, the CDR3 is TGTGCCACCAGCAGAAGCGGGGGGTTACCGACAGAGACCCAGTACTTC. Protein product: CATSRSGGLPTETQYF.